This T cell receptor beta chain comes out of a study of Ad26.COV2.S vaccination and SARS-CoV-2 variants (dated by TCRdb to about 2021). About the investigation overall: Vaccine-arm donors were drawn from COV1001, a multicentre, randomized, double-blind, placebo-controlled phase I-IIa trial of Ad26.COV2.S in healthy adults. The TCR-sequenced set comprised about 32 samples: around 20 Ad26.COV2.S vaccine recipients, 5 placebo recipients and 8 SARS-CoV-2 convalescent individuals. Blinding of investigators to trial group allocation was maintained during experiments and outcome assessment. TCRbeta repertoire sequencing was used to assess the specificity and breadth of SARS-CoV-2-reactive T cell receptors after Ad26.COV2.S vaccination. Ad26.COV2.S was administered intramuscularly at a dose of 5x10^10 or 1x10^11 viral particles, either as one shot or as two shots given 56 days apart. Participants in the trial were split at random into five groups of five each, receiving low-dose or high-dose Ad26.COV2.S once or twice, or else placebo on both occasions.

The CDR3 numbers 14 residues from cysteine through phenylalanine. Here the CDR3 DNA is all that survives: 42 bases in frame from base 1. The germline V gene supplies CDR1 SGHRS and CDR2 YFSETQ. The V end loses 5 bases and the J end loses 5 bases, and a stretch of 13 bases separates them. About this clone itself: Its antigen is currently not known. No quality values exist for individual bases; no much larger clone is one base distant.

The immunoSEQ Assay was the method used to sequence TCRbeta CDR3 regions. After extraction, genomic DNA underwent amplification by bias-controlled multiplex PCR, followed by high-throughput sequencing. Per the source publication's procedure: Collapsing and filtering of sequences were performed to quantify the absolute abundance of each unique TCRbeta CDR3 region. T cell fraction was estimated by normalizing TCRbeta template counts to usable DNA, which was measured by amplifying reference genes present in all nucleated cells. Repertoire TCRs were annotated as SARS-CoV-2-specific by exact matching of V gene, CDR3 amino acid sequence and J gene to a known reactive TCR set. The reference SARS-CoV-2 TCR set came from MIRA and was filtered for enrichment in COVID-19-positive ImmuneCODE repertoires, removing public or cross-reactive TCRs. Using the MIRA antigens, annotated TCRs were further analysed by specific ORF or by position within an ORF. Breadth was defined as the number of annotated unique rearrangements divided by the total number of unique productive rearrangements, and depth was defined as the summed frequency of the annotated unique rearrangements. Two-sided Wilcoxon rank-sum tests were used to compare TCR breadth between groups. Held by TCRdb, this immuneACCESS table contains in-frame sequences only and omits some clones. Under half of the omission traces to an unresolved V gene where checked; the cause of the rest is unknown. The V and J calls and clone size were taken over from that table, and D and trimming were inferred from the DNA. The sample includes about 350,000 clones, with less than 90% observed a single time. The ten largest make up 6.4% of the sample.

This specimen's treatment or condition label, per the study, means: 19 received Ad26.COV2.S at low or high dose, single or two shots; about 5 received placebo; per-sample allocation not given. Repertoires of vaccine and placebo recipients were sequenced from samples collected on day 63 after the first injection. Cohort 1b enrolled roughly 25 adults aged 18-55 years at a single site in Boston, USA, between 29 July and 7 August 2020. Ad26.COV2.S was a replication-incompetent adenovirus type 26 vector that expressed a prefusion-stabilized SARS-CoV-2 spike protein derived from the original Wuhan strain. Overall results and qualifications from the work: Compared with placebo recipients, Ad26.COV2.S recipients showed higher spike-specific TCR breadth (P = 0.0014). Vaccine and placebo recipients had similar non-spike TCR breadth, a finding consistent with the vaccine containing only spike. Substantial breadth of spike-specific CD8+ and CD4+ T cell responses was reported after vaccination. The authors noted that the TCR breadth and depth analyses may have underestimated total T cell responses. The study was not powered to compare responses between vaccine doses or regimens.

The sequencing here drew on peripheral blood, taken in a trial of Ad26.COV2.S vaccine versus placebo. This chain is built from TRBV5-1 and TRBJ2-2; TRBD2 is a weak D gene call, 6 bases matching. The receptor comes from a person aged 18-65 years who received the Ad26.COV2.S COVID-19 vaccine or a placebo. The CDR3 region: CASSRRGETGELFF. The nucleotides are TGCGCCAGCAGTCGGCGGGGAGAGACCGGGGAGCTGTTTTTT.